Listed here are 17 T cell receptor beta chains from one sample, sequenced in a study of T cell repertoires in cytomegalovirus infection. MiXCR, run by TCRdb on the reads, gives a single entry per CDR3 protein. This table has 800,000 to 950,000 distinct CDR3 sequences, about 30% appearing once. These receptors' targets are unknown. Sequences were derived from cultured CD8+ T cells from PBMCs, sampled from culture after CMV antigen stimulation. The source is a human donor in good health (CMV status not recorded). Some clones in this sample may be carry-over from other donors' samples.

The gene calls are TRBV7-9 and TRBJ2-3; D is possibly TRBD2 (7 bases). There are 13 residues in the CDR3. V lost 5 bases to trimming and J lost 11 bases, with 17 bases between them. The germline V gene has CDR1 SEHNR and CDR2 FQNEAQ (reference sequence). The CDR3 DNA sequence: TGTGCCAGCAGCGAGCCCGGGGGGCGATTGCAGTATTTT. This codes for CASSEPGGRLQYF. Drawing the rest from reference TRBV7-9 and TRBJ2-3, the complete variable domain is DTGVSQNPRHKITKRGQNVTFRCDPISEHNRLYWYRQTLGQGPEFLTYFQNEAQLEKSRLLSDRFSAERPKGSFSTLEIQRTEQGDSAMYLCASSEPGGRLQYFGPGTRLTVL.

The CDR3 coding sequence is TGCGCCAGCAGCCAACGCCGGGGGGGAGATACGCAGTATTTT. This sequence encodes CASSQRRGGDTQYF. The chain couples TRBV4-1 to TRBJ2-3, with 8 bases fitting TRBD2. After removal of 2 bases from V and 5 bases from J, the junction contained 3 bases not matched to a gene. CDR1 is MGHRA, CDR2 YSYEKL, per germline. The CDR3 consists of 14 residues.

The chain is built from TRBV20-1 and TRBJ1-2; D is ambiguous. The germline V and J ends were trimmed by 3 bases and 3 bases, with 14 bases remaining between them. In germline, CDR1 is DFQATT, CDR2 SNEGSKA (reference sequence). This CDR3 contains 14 residues. The CDR3 reads CSASMDEEYYGYTF. The CDR3 DNA follows: TGCAGTGCTAGTATGGACGAGGAGTACTATGGCTACACCTTC.

The chain combines TRBV19 with TRBJ1-5; TRBD1 aligns across 10 bases. CDR3 length equals 14 residues. The ends lost 5 bases at V and 6 bases at J; junction bases unmatched: 4. Germline CDR1 and CDR2: LNHDA and SQIVND (reference sequence). CDR3 sequence reads: CASSSGQGFQPQHF. CDR3 nucleotides: TGTGCCAGTAGTTCGGGACAGGGGTTTCAGCCCCAGCATTTT.

The chain joins TRBV19 to TRBJ1-5; no firm D call. V was clipped by 5 bases and J by 0 bases, with 11 bases between them. Germline lookup yields CDR1 LNHDA and CDR2 SQIVND (reference sequence). The CDR3 runs to 15 residues. This chain's CDR3 is CASSPDGHSNQPQHF. The CDR3 DNA is TGTGCCAGTAGTCCTGACGGGCATAGCAATCAGCCCCAGCATTTT. Supplemented by reference TRBV19 and TRBJ1-5, the full variable domain reads DGGITQSPKYLFRKEGQNVTLSCEQNLNHDAMYWYRQDPGQGLRLIYYSQIVNDFQKGDIAEGYSVSREKKESFPLTVTSAQKNPTAFYLCASSPDGHSNQPQHFGDGTRLSIL.

CDR3 amino acids: CASSPNSWQGYTF. CDR3 nucleotide sequence: TGTGCCAGCAGTCCAAATTCCTGGCAGGGCTACACCTTC. The chain has TRBV6-1 and TRBJ1-2, with unresolved D. The V end lost 5 bases, the J end lost 8 bases, and 15 bases lay between the germline ends. Germline V gives CDR1 MNHNS, CDR2 SASEGT. The CDR3 runs to 13 residues.

This clonotype was observed a few times. This chain uses TRBV2 with TRBJ1-1; 8 nucleotides line up with TRBD1. V lost 10 bases and J lost 4; bases outside the gene matches: 8. From germline, CDR1 is SNHLY and CDR2 FYNNEI. This CDR3 is built from 13 residues. CDR3 loop: CATLNRGGTEAFF. The CDR3 DNA reads as TGTGCCACCTTAAACAGGGGGGGCACTGAAGCTTTCTTT.

The CDR3 nucleotides are TGTGCCAGCAGGAGGGGATCCCTAGGTGACTACACCTTC. Its protein product is CASRRGSLGDYTF. V is TRBV27 and J is TRBJ1-2, with TRBD1 as a possible D gene (5 bases). This CDR3 has 13 amino acids. CDR1 MNHEY and CDR2 SMNVEV come from the germline V gene (reference sequence). V gave up 6 bases and J gave up 10 bases, with 18 bases separating them.

This clonotype was counted only a few times. The rearrangement links TRBV7-9 to TRBJ2-1; a weak D match, TRBD2 (6 bases). With 5 bases removed from V and 6 bases from J, the gap between germline ends came to 17 bases. The CDR3 has 15 amino acids. CDR1 is SEHNR, CDR2 FQNEAQ, per germline (reference sequence). CDR3 protein: CASSGVEGLGNEQFF. The CDR3 DNA sequence: TGTGCCAGCAGCGGAGTGGAGGGGTTAGGCAATGAGCAGTTCTTC.

This clonotype was detected only a few times. The V gene is TRBV27, the J gene TRBJ2-1; D may correspond to TRBD1 or TRBD2 (6 bases each). From germline, CDR1 is MNHEY and CDR2 SMNVEV (reference sequence). The CDR3 runs to 16 residues. Trimming removed 4 bases from V and 8 bases from J, with 21 bases in between. CDR3: CASSSGHRGLGDEQFF. DNA for the CDR3: TGTGCCAGCAGTTCGGGACATCGGGGGTTGGGAGATGAGCAGTTCTTC.

This clonotype showed up many times. The chain recombines TRBV7-6 with TRBJ2-2; 10 nucleotides agree with TRBD2. The J segment lost 1 base and the V segment lost 2 bases, leaving 4 bases of the junction unmatched. Germline V CDR1 and CDR2: SGHVS, FNYEAQ. The length of the CDR3 is 17 residues. The CDR3 DNA reads TGTGCCAGCAGCTTACCTAGCGGGGGTCTGAACACCGGGGAGCTGTTTTTT. Amino acid sequence: CASSLPSGGLNTGELFF.

The rearrangement uses TRBV5-5 and TRBJ2-7, with D possibly being TRBD1 or TRBD2 (5 bases each). The CDR3 runs 13 residues. V was pared by 10 bases and J by 7 bases, with 21 bases between. The V gene's germline CDR1 is SGHKS and CDR2 YYEKEE (reference sequence). CDR3 nucleotides: TGTGCCTGCGACGGGACGGGCCATGGGGAGCAGTACTTC. It encodes CACDGTGHGEQYF.

This clonotype was detected a few times. This chain connects TRBV19 to TRBJ1-5; a weak D match, TRBD1 (6 bases). The germline CDR1 and CDR2 sequences are LNHDA and SQIVND (reference sequence). This CDR3 has 13 residues. Trimming took off 7 bases at V and 7 bases at J, with 14 bases between the two ends. The CDR3 sequence is CASTQRGDQPQHF. Here the CDR3 DNA reads TGTGCCAGTACACAGAGGGGGGACCAGCCCCAGCATTTT.

The V gene is TRBV7-2, the J gene TRBJ1-2; a weak D match, TRBD1 (5 bases). The CDR3 is 15 amino acids. The germline V gene encodes CDR1 SGHTA and CDR2 FQGNSA. Trimming cost V 4 bases and J 3 bases, with 15 bases left between them. The DNA of the CDR3 is TGTGCCAGCAGCTCTAACGCCGGGGCCTACTATGGCTACACCTTC. It encodes CASSSNAGAYYGYTF.

This clonotype was recorded a few times. The rearrangement joins TRBV4-2 to TRBJ2-3, with D tentatively TRBD1 or TRBD2 (5 bases each). Germline CDR1 and CDR2: LGHNA and YNFKEQ. The CDR3 length is 16 residues. Trimming removed 0 bases at V and 6 bases at J, with 16 bases between. CDR3 in DNA: TGTGCCAGCAGCCAAGAGGAGAGGGGTGCTGGTGATACGCAGTATTTT. It encodes CASSQEERGAGDTQYF.

This clonotype appeared a few times. The J gene is TRBJ2-3, the V gene TRBV7-6; 9 bases match TRBD2. The CDR3 length is 18 residues. The trim removed 6 bases at V and 5 bases at J, leaving 18 bases unmatched. Germline V gives CDR1 SGHVS, CDR2 FNYEAQ. CDR3 sequence (DNA): TGTGCCAGCAGTGGGGCACAGCGAGCGGGAGGTCATTTAGATACGCAGTATTTT. Its protein is CASSGAQRAGGHLDTQYF.

This chain joins TRBV7-4 and TRBJ2-3; D might be TRBD2 (6 bases). The length of the CDR3 is 14 residues. Germline V CDR1 and CDR2: SGHVT, SQSDAQ. V lost 6 bases and J 6 bases, leaving 16 bases between the germline ends. CDR3 in amino acids: CASRSAVAADTQYF. CDR3 nucleotides: TGTGCCAGCAGGTCCGCGGTAGCGGCGGATACGCAGTATTTT. The complete variable domain, with remaining parts taken from reference TRBV7-4 and TRBJ2-3, reads GAGVSQSPRYKVAKRGRDVALRCDSISGHVTLYWYRQTLGQGSEVLTYSQSDAQRDKSGRPSGRFSAERPERSVSTLKIQRTEQGDSAVYLCASRSAVAADTQYFGPGTRLTVL.